One sample yielded the 25 T cell receptor beta chains listed below, sequenced in a study of Graves' ophthalmopathy and Graves' hyperthyroidism (dated by TCRdb to the late 2010s). For sequencing, an Illumina HiSeq 2000 was employed. For repertoire sequencing, TCR beta CDR3 regions were amplified from RNA transcripts. HTBI primers and the Qiagen OneStep RT-PCR kit were used in a first-round RT-PCR, which was followed by a second-round multiplex PCR, size selection and purification. The public reads were quality trimmed at Q25 with fastp and then assembled into clones with MiXCR by TCRdb, keeping productive beta chains. A single entry per CDR3 protein holds the most common genes and DNA from its merged rows. A total of hundreds of thousands of distinct CDR3 sequences appear in this sample, roughly 20% of them only once. The ten largest clonotypes hold roughly 6.9% of the sample. Sequences were obtained from peripheral blood. The receptor source for this set is a woman aged 18-35 years with stable Graves' hyperthyroidism. Some clones in this sample may be carry-over from other donors' samples. Donor details come from another sample of the same person, matched by shared clones.

V gene TRBV6-2 or TRBV6-3 combines with J gene TRBJ1-1; TRBD1 is a possible D gene (5 bases). Germline lookup yields CDR1 MNHEY and CDR2 SVGEGT. The CDR3 consists of 16 residues. V was pared by 5 bases and J by 0 bases, with 16 bases between. CDR3 coding DNA: TGTGCCAGCAGTCTTCCAGGGCGTATTTTGAACACTGAAGCTTTCTTT. Its protein is CASSLPGRILNTEAFF.

This clonotype was picked up many times. This sequence joins TRBV6-1 and TRBJ2-5; 9 bases line up with TRBD1. CDR3 length equals 15 residues. Germline V CDR1 and CDR2: MNHNS, SASEGT. V lost 5 bases and J lost 4; bases outside the gene matches: 8. CDR3 residues: CASSPTHRGRETQYF. CDR3 sequence (DNA): TGTGCCAGCAGTCCCACTCACAGGGGGCGAGAGACCCAGTACTTC.

The sample holds many counts of this clonotype. The CDR3 protein is CSVKDGREQYF. CDR3 sequence (DNA): TGCAGCGTTAAGGACGGAAGGGAGCAGTACTTC. The genes are TRBV29-1 and TRBJ2-7; D gene uncertain. V lost 5 bases to trimming and J lost 7 bases, with 12 bases between them. Germline V CDR1 and CDR2: SQVTM, ANQGSEA. This CDR3 is built from 11 residues.

This clonotype came up a few times. A much larger clone is a single base away; this may be a read error. The chain combines TRBV5-8 with TRBJ2-2; a possible D gene is TRBD2 (5 bases). This CDR3 has 14 amino acids. Germline V gene sequence: CDR1 SGHTS, CDR2 YDEGEE. The CDR3: CASSPRSHTGELLF. The CDR3 DNA follows: TGTGCCAGCAGCCCACGGTCTCACACCGGGGAGCTGTTGTTT.

This clonotype was seen at least ten times. The CDR3 spells CASSLDRRVSPYEQYF. The CDR3 DNA follows: TGTGCCAGCAGCTTAGATAGGAGAGTTTCCCCTTACGAGCAGTACTTC. The chain is built from TRBV11-2 and TRBJ2-7; no definite D call. Germline CDR1 is SGHAT and CDR2 is FQNNGV. This CDR3 has 16 residues. The V end was cut by 0 bases, the J end by 4 bases, with 16 bases between.

This clonotype was observed at least ten times. The chain combines TRBV2 with TRBJ2-6; D is uncertain. Germline V CDR1 and CDR2: SNHLY, FYNNEI. The V gene lost 7 bases and the J gene lost 0 bases, with 10 bases spanning the gap. There are 15 residues in the CDR3. Here the CDR3 reads CASKNSDSGANVLTF. In nucleotides, the CDR3 is TGTGCCAGCAAAAACAGCGACTCTGGGGCCAACGTCCTGACTTTC.

This clonotype occurred many times. V gene TRBV5-1 combines with J gene TRBJ2-5; 7 nucleotides agree with TRBD1. From germline, CDR1 is SGHRS and CDR2 YFSETQ. This CDR3 spans 14 amino acids. Germline trimming cut 4 bases from V and 1 base from J; bases unmatched to any gene: 4. The CDR3 region is CASSTGQAQETQYF. The DNA of the CDR3 is TGCGCCAGCAGCACCGGACAGGCCCAAGAGACCCAGTACTTC.

This clonotype has at least ten counts. CDR3 sequence: CASSSPRELYGYTF. For the CDR3, the DNA is TGTGCCAGCAGTTCCCCCCGGGAGCTTTATGGCTACACCTTC. J is TRBJ1-2 and V is TRBV12-3 or TRBV12-4; no clear D. The V and J ends lost 4 bases and 5 bases respectively, with 14 bases between them. The CDR3 loop spans 14 amino acids.

CDR3 region: CASTYLGDRVLHEQYF. The CDR3 DNA sequence: TGTGCCAGCACCTATCTAGGGGACAGGGTTTTACACGAGCAGTACTTC. This chain links TRBV6-1 with TRBJ2-7; 9 bases agree with TRBD1. Germline assignment: CDR1 MNHNS and CDR2 SASEGT. The length of the CDR3 is 16 residues. V gave up 7 bases and J gave up 5 bases; unmatched junction bases: 15.

This clonotype was detected ten times or more. The chain carries TRBV9 and TRBJ1-2, with D possibly TRBD1 on 5 matching bases. Germline CDR1 reads SGDLS; CDR2 reads YYNGEE. The V end was cut by 3 bases, the J end by 4 bases, with 10 bases between. This CDR3 is 13 amino acids long. CDR3 bases: TGTGCCAGCAGCGATGCAGGGACCTATGGCTACACCTTC. It translates to CASSDAGTYGYTF.

This clonotype was detected a few times. The chain employs TRBV6-2 or TRBV6-3 and TRBJ2-7; D is uncertain. Trimming cost V 5 bases and J 9 bases, with 11 bases left between them. The CDR3 sequence is 11 residues long. Germline lookup yields CDR1 MNHEY and CDR2 SVGEGT. CDR3 amino acids: CASSGLTPQYF. In nucleotides, the CDR3 is TGTGCCAGCAGTGGTTTGACACCGCAGTACTTC.

There are a few counts of this clonotype. The rearrangement links TRBV6-1 to TRBJ2-7; D call uncertain. Germline-derived CDR1 and CDR2 are MNHNS and SASEGT. This CDR3 is built from 15 residues. Trimming shortened V by 2 bases and J by 2 bases, and 13 bases separated the two germline ends. For the CDR3, the DNA is TGTGCCAGCAGTGAAAGGCAGTTTGGGCCCTACGAGCAGTACTTC. Translating gives CASSERQFGPYEQYF.

Ten or more counts support this clonotype. The chain has TRBV7-3 and TRBJ1-1; no definite D call. This CDR3 region has 13 residues. V lost 4 bases, J lost 1 base, and 7 bases lay in between. CDR1 is SGHTA and CDR2 is FQGTGA in the germline V gene. The CDR3 reads CASSSAANTEAFF. The DNA of the CDR3 is TGTGCCAGCAGCTCGGCTGCGAACACTGAAGCTTTCTTT.

At least ten counts were recorded for this clonotype. The J gene is TRBJ1-1, the V gene TRBV5-1; D remains ambiguous. V lost 4 bases and J lost 1, with 11 bases in between. This CDR3 region has 14 residues. Germline assignment: CDR1 SGHRS and CDR2 YFSETQ. The CDR3 bases are TGCGCCAGCAGCCCCGGCCGTTGGAACACTGAAGCTTTCTTT. It translates to CASSPGRWNTEAFF.

This clonotype has at least ten counts. The chain carries TRBV6-2 or TRBV6-3 and TRBJ2-5; D not certain. The CDR3 totals 14 residues. Germline values: CDR1 MNHEY, CDR2 SVGEGT. V lost 2 bases and J 3 bases, leaving 10 bases between the germline ends. Here the CDR3 reads CASSYLTDEETQYF. The DNA for the CDR3 is TGTGCCAGCAGTTACCTCACAGACGAAGAGACCCAGTACTTC.

This clonotype was counted ten times or more. The chain uses TRBV6-6 and TRBJ2-7; D not resolved. This CDR3 comprises 14 residues. The germline V gene has CDR1 MNHNY and CDR2 SVGAGI (reference sequence). V was clipped by 0 bases and J by 4 bases, with 10 bases between them. The CDR3 DNA sequence: TGTGCCAGCAGTTACTCTGGGGTCGGGTACGAGCAGTACTTC. Protein: CASSYSGVGYEQYF.

This clonotype was seen at least ten times. V usage is TRBV28 and J usage is TRBJ1-2; tentative D call: TRBD1 (6 bases). This CDR3 is built from 13 residues. CDR1 is MDHEN, CDR2 SYDVKM, per germline. CDR3 DNA: TGTGCTACAAACGGGGGCGTAGTACAAGGCTACACCTTC. Its translation is CATNGGVVQGYTF.

The chain combines TRBV29-1 with TRBJ2-5; 11 bases align to TRBD2. Looked up from germline, CDR1 is SQVTM and CDR2 is ANQGSEA. This CDR3 region has 19 residues. After removal of 0 bases from V and 5 bases from J, the junction contained 17 bases not matched to a gene. CDR3 coding DNA: TGCAGCGTTGAAGATCTTAAGGAACTTAGCGGGGGGGCCTTGGAGACCCAGTACTTC. It specifies CSVEDLKELSGGALETQYF.

A note on this clonotype: This may arise from a read error, as a much more abundant clone is one base away. The genes are TRBV6-5 and TRBJ1-6, with a tentative D call TRBD1 (6 bases). CDR3 length: 17 residues. Germline CDR1 and CDR2: MNHEY and SVGAGI. V was clipped by 0 bases and J by 15 bases, with 24 bases between them. CDR3 loop: CASSYSTETGRLGYLHF. In DNA form, the CDR3 reads TGTGCCAGCAGTTACTCGACCGAGACAGGACGTTTAGGATACCTCCACTTT.

This chain connects TRBV11-2 to TRBJ1-5, with D uncertain. The CDR3 is 14 amino acids. Germline CDR1 SGHAT, CDR2 FQNNGV. Trimming cost V 5 bases and J 0 bases, with 8 bases left between them. CDR3 DNA: TGTGCCAGCAGCCATGCGGATAGCAATCAGCCCCAGCATTTT. It yields the protein CASSHADSNQPQHF.

This clonotype has at least ten counts. This sequence joins TRBV27 and TRBJ1-6; TRBD1 is a possible D gene (5 bases). Germline V gene sequence: CDR1 MNHEY, CDR2 SMNVEV (reference sequence). V lost 5 bases to trimming and J lost 6 bases, with 14 bases between them. This CDR3 is 15 amino acids long. CDR3 region: CASSVSGLGNSPLHF. For the CDR3, the DNA is TGTGCCAGCAGTGTCTCAGGGTTAGGTAATTCACCCCTCCACTTT.

This clonotype showed up many times. The CDR3 nucleotides are TGCAGCGTTTCGGGGGGTGCCTACGAGCAGTACTTC. Translation gives CSVSGGAYEQYF. The chain joins TRBV29-1 to TRBJ2-7; 7 positions agree with TRBD2. Germline V gene sequence: CDR1 SQVTM, CDR2 ANQGSEA. This CDR3 is built from 12 residues. V was pared by 5 bases and J by 2 bases, with 3 bases of the junction left unmatched.

CDR3: CASSLYGGQGHYEQYF. CDR3 bases: TGTGCCAGCAGTTTGTATGGTGGACAGGGGCACTACGAGCAGTACTTC. The chain recombines TRBV27 with TRBJ2-7; 9 bases fit TRBD1. J gave up 3 bases and V 3 bases, and 9 bases lay outside the gene matches. CDR1 is MNHEY, CDR2 SMNVEV, per germline (reference sequence). This CDR3 contains 16 residues.

The genes are TRBV6-1 and TRBJ2-7; 14 bases agree with TRBD2. From germline, CDR1 is MNHNS and CDR2 SASEGT. The CDR3 covers 15 residues. The J segment lost 5 bases and the V segment lost 5 bases, leaving 5 bases of the junction unmatched. CDR3 in amino acids: CASSQGTSGSNEQYF. The CDR3 DNA is TGTGCCAGCAGTCAAGGGACTAGCGGGAGTAACGAGCAGTACTTC.

As regards this clonotype: A much bigger clone sits one base away, suggesting this may be a read error. The chain joins TRBV7-3 to TRBJ2-2; a possible D gene is TRBD2 (5 bases). Germline V gene sequence: CDR1 SGHTA, CDR2 FQGTGA. Trimming left V 2 bases short and J 6 bases short, with 10 bases between. The CDR3 sequence is 14 residues long. CDR3 amino acids: CASSLVIGAGELFF. The DNA for the CDR3 is TGTGCCAGCAGCTTAGTGATCGGGGCCGGGGAGCTGTTTTTT.